This T cell receptor (beta chain) was found in a study of OX40 agonist ivuxolimab in advanced cancers. Study details: Partial responses were achieved by three patients, one with hepatocellular carcinoma and two with cutaneous melanoma. Regarding the study as a whole: Both blood CD4+ and CD8+ T cells showed clonal growth by week 6 at 0.1 to 3.0 mg/kg.

With regard to this clone: Antigen specificity is unknown.

TCRdb keeps only in-frame clones here, not all; method: immunoSEQ multiplex PCR. The sample has about 79,000 clones, 81% seen once; the top ten hold roughly 4.5%. Samples of blood were obtained at baseline, on cycle 4 day 1, and on cycle 7 day 1. Per the germline V gene, CDR1 is MDHEN and CDR2 is SYDVKM. The CDR3 covers 12 residues. Between the trimmed V and J ends, which lost 4 bases and 10 bases, there was a span of 13 bases. This receptor was taken from an adult with an advanced solid tumor such as melanoma, head and neck, liver or kidney cancer. The source was CD4+ or CD8+ T cells sorted from blood, collected in a trial of the OX40 agonist ivuxolimab. This rearrangement joins TRBV28 to TRBJ1-2, with no clear D. CDR3 coding DNA: TGTGCCAGCAGTTCCCCTCAGTCCTCCTACACCTTC. It yields the protein CASSSPQSSYTF.